These T cell receptor beta chains were read from a single sample in a study of OX40 agonist ivuxolimab in advanced cancers. Sequencing was performed with immunoSEQ multiplex PCR; in TCRdb, only in-frame clones are kept and a portion is missing. The sample lists some 14,000 clones, roughly 82% occurring once. The sequencing here drew on CD4+ or CD8+ T cells sorted from blood, taken in a trial of the OX40 agonist ivuxolimab. Receptors originate from an adult with an advanced solid tumor such as melanoma, head and neck, liver or kidney cancer. Each CDR3 is given with its conserved first and last residue. The order of the fields is D gene, V gene, clone size, J gene, CDR3 protein, CDR3 DNA. The D gene is left open where the match is weak. Not all rows give a size; the values are once, few, many and, for expanded clones, a class.

.	TRBV9	.	TRBJ2-3	CASSVGDRPTDTQYF	TGTGCCAGCAGCGTAGGCGACAGACCCACAGATACGCAGTATTTT
.	TRBV20-1	few	TRBJ2-1	CSASYNEQFF	TGCAGTGCCTCTTACAATGAGCAGTTCTTC
.	TRBV7-8	few	TRBJ2-1	CASSSPAGEQFF	TGTGCCAGCAGCTCCCCAGCTGGAGAGCAGTTCTTC
.	TRBV28	.	TRBJ1-5	CASSELRGSNQPQHF	TGTGCCAGCAGTGAACTCCGGGGGAGCAATCAGCCCCAGCATTTT
TRBD2	TRBV4-3	.	TRBJ2-1	CASSRILAGGGNEQFF	TGCGCCAGCAGCCGCATACTAGCGGGAGGAGGAAATGAGCAGTTCTTC
.	TRBV25-1	.	TRBJ2-7	CASAGTLSYEQYF	TGTGCCAGCGCCGGGACACTTTCCTACGAGCAGTACTTC
.	TRBV5-4	.	TRBJ2-7	CASSQDPGPLYEQYF	TGCGCCAGCAGCCAAGATCCGGGGCCCCTCTACGAGCAGTACTTC
.	TRBV7-2	.	TRBJ2-7	CASSPLIPYEQYF	TGTGCCAGCAGCCCACTGATCCCCTACGAGCAGTACTTC
.	TRBV6-1	.	TRBJ1-2	CASSSLGGYTF	TGTGCCAGCTCCTCTCTTGGAGGCTACACCTTC
TRBD1	TRBV5-1	.	TRBJ2-7	CASSYAGTGTYEQYF	TGCGCCAGCAGCTACGCCGGGACAGGGACCTACGAGCAGTACTTC
TRBD1	TRBV29-1	once	TRBJ2-7	CSARLGDRGEYYEQYF	TGCAGCGCCCGCCTGGGGGACAGGGGCGAATACTACGAGCAGTACTTC
TRBD2	TRBV4-3	few	TRBJ2-1	CASSQGTALAGSYNEQFF	TGCGCCAGCAGCCAAGGGACGGCCCTAGCGGGCTCCTACAATGAGCAGTTCTTC
.	TRBV7-9	.	TRBJ2-7	CASSLVGRDPREQYF	TGTGCCAGCAGCTTAGTTGGCAGGGATCCGCGAGAGCAGTACTTC
.	TRBV15	.	TRBJ1-4	CATSRGGANEKLFF	TGTGCCACCAGCAGAGGGGGAGCTAATGAAAAACTGTTTTTT
.	TRBV6-1	.	TRBJ2-5	CASSYGETQYF	TGTGCCAGCAGTTACGGAGAGACCCAGTACTTC